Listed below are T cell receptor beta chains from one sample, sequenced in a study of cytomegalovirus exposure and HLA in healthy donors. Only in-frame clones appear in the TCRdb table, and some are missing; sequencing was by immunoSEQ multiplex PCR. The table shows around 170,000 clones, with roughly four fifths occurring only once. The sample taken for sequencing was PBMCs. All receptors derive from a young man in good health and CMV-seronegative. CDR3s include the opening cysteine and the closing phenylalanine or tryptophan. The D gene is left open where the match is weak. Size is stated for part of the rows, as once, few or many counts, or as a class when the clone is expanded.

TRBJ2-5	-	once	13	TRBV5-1	CASSFPGEETQYF	TGCGCCAGCAGCTTCCCGGGGGAAGAGACCCAGTACTTC
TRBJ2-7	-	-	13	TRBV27	CASSLLVSGEQYF	TGTGCCAGCAGTTTATTAGTCTCGGGCGAGCAGTACTTC
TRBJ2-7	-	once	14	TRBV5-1	CASSLSKGGYEQYF	TGCGCCAGCAGCTTGTCGAAAGGGGGCTACGAGCAGTACTTC
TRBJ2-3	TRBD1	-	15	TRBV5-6	CASSLAQGATDTQYF	TGTGCCAGCAGCTTGGCTCAGGGGGCGACAGATACGCAGTATTTT
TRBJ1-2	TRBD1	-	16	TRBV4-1	CASSHPSRDRVDGYTF	TGCGCCAGCAGCCATCCGTCCCGGGACAGGGTCGACGGCTACACCTTC
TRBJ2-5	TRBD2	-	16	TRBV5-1	CASSLGPAGVQETQYF	TGCGCCAGCAGCTTGGGCCCGGCGGGAGTTCAAGAGACCCAGTACTTC
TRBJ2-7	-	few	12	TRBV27	CATYRSSYEQYF	TGTGCCACCTACAGGAGCTCCTACGAGCAGTACTTC
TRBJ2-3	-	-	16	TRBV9	CASSVGGLETTDTQYF	TGTGCCAGCAGCGTAGGGGGCCTAGAGACCACAGATACGCAGTATTTT
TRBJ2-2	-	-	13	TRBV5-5	CASNRENPGELFF	TGTGCCAGCAACAGGGAAAATCCCGGGGAGCTGTTTTTT
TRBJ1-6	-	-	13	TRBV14	CASSQGPNSPLHF	TGTGCCAGCAGCCAGGGCCCCAATTCACCCCTCCACTTT
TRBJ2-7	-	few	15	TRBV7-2	CASSFEGGGPYEQYF	TGTGCCAGCAGCTTTGAGGGGGGGGGCCCCTACGAGCAGTACTTC
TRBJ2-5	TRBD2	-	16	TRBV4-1	CASSQLTSGRQETQYF	TGCGCCAGCAGCCAACTGACTAGCGGTCGCCAAGAGACCCAGTACTTC
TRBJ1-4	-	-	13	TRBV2	CASSERRAEKLFF	TGTGCCAGCAGTGAGCGCAGGGCTGAAAAACTGTTTTTT
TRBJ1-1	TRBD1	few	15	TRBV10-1	CAQRTSGTVNTEAFF	TGCGCCCAGCGTACGTCCGGGACAGTGAACACTGAAGCTTTCTTT
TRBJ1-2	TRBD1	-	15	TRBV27	CASSPGTGGTYGYTF	TGTGCCAGCAGTCCAGGGACAGGGGGGACCTATGGCTACACCTTC
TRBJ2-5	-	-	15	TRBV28	CASSSLRGGRETQYF	TGTGCCAGCTCCTCCTTAAGGGGGGGGCGGGAGACCCAGTACTTC
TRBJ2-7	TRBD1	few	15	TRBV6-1	CASSSLGQGSYEQYF	TGTGCCAGCAGTAGTTTGGGACAGGGTTCCTACGAGCAGTACTTC
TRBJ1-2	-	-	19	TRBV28	CASRTPGAGEPRGNYGYTF	TGTGCCAGCAGGACCCCCGGAGCTGGTGAACCGAGGGGGAACTATGGCTACACCTTC
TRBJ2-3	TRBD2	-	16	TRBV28	CASSNGLAGGPHPEYF	TGTGCCAGCAGTAATGGACTAGCGGGAGGCCCCCACCCGGAGTATTTT
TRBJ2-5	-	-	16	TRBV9	CASSEGVGRGQETQYF	TGTGCCAGCAGCGAGGGAGTGGGGCGGGGCCAAGAGACCCAGTACTTC
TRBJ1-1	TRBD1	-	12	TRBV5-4	CASSRQGAEAFF	TGTGCCAGCAGTCGACAGGGGGCTGAAGCTTTCTTT
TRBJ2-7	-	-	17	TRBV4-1	CASSPVQIAASGNEQYF	TGCGCCAGCAGCCCAGTCCAGATAGCCGCAAGCGGAAACGAGCAGTACTTC
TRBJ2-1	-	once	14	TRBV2	CASSEMPGLNEQFF	TGTGCCAGCAGTGAAATGCCAGGGCTGAATGAGCAGTTCTTC
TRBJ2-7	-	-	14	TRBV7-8	CASSRGGNLYEQYF	TGTGCCAGCAGTAGGGGGGGCAATTTATACGAGCAGTACTTC
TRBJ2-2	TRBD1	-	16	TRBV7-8	CASSWNDRGDTGELFF	TGTGCCAGCAGCTGGAACGACAGGGGAGACACCGGGGAGCTGTTTTTT
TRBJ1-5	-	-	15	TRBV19	CASSIGRGPNQPQHF	TGTGCCAGTAGTATAGGGCGCGGTCCTAATCAGCCCCAGCATTTT
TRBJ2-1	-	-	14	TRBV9	CASNPSPSYNEQFF	TGTGCCAGCAACCCAAGCCCCTCCTACAATGAGCAGTTCTTC
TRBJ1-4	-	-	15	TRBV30	CAWSVRVLFNEKLFF	TGTGCCTGGAGCGTCCGGGTCCTCTTTAATGAAAAACTGTTTTTT
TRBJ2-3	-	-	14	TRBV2	CASSVQGSTDTQYF	TGTGCCAGCAGTGTCCAGGGGAGCACAGATACGCAGTATTTT
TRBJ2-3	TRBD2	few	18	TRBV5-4	CASSAGTGRSGGTDTQYF	TGTGCCAGCAGCGCCGGGACGGGACGTAGCGGGGGCACAGATACGCAGTATTTT
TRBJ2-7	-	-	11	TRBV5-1	CASRGGYEQYF	TGCGCCAGCAGGGGCGGGTACGAGCAGTACTTC
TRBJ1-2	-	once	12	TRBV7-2	CASTSGGSGYTF	TGTGCCAGCACCTCGGGGGGGAGTGGCTACACCTTC
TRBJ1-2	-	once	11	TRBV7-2	CASSPDRGYTF	TGTGCCAGCAGCCCAGACAGGGGCTACACCTTC
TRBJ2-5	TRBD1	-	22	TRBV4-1	CASSQDFGGQDLNLGGQETQYF	TGCGCCAGCAGCCAAGATTTTGGCGGACAGGACCTCAATTTGGGTGGACAAGAGACCCAGTACTTC
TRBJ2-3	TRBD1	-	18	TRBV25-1	CASSEQTEGQGTADTQYF	TGTGCCAGCAGTGAACAAACGGAAGGACAGGGGACGGCAGATACGCAGTATTTT
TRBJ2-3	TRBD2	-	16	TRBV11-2	CASSPRLSGDTDTQYF	TGTGCCAGCAGCCCACGTTTGAGCGGGGACACAGATACGCAGTATTTT
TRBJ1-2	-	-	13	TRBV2	CASSLDTFYGYTF	TGTGCCAGCAGTCTGGACACCTTCTATGGCTACACCTTC
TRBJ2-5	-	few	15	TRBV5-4	CASSPGGGGGETQYF	TGTGCCAGCAGCCCTGGCGGGGGAGGGGGAGAGACCCAGTACTTC
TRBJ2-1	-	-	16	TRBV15	CATSRVRLVGGSEQFF	TGTGCCACCAGCAGAGTTAGACTAGTGGGTGGCAGTGAGCAGTTCTTC
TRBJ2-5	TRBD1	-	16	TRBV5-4	CASTTLGTAPTKTQYF	TGTGCCAGCACCACCCTTGGGACAGCCCCCACGAAGACCCAGTACTTC
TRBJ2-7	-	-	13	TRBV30	CAWSVSGGYEQYF	TGTGCCTGGAGTGTAAGCGGAGGATACGAGCAGTACTTC
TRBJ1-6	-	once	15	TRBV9	CASSAPGSYNSPLHF	TGTGCCAGCAGCGCCCCGGGATCCTATAATTCACCCCTCCACTTT
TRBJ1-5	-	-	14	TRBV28	CASSLTAGNQPQHF	TGTGCCAGCAGTTTAACAGCTGGCAATCAGCCCCAGCATTTT
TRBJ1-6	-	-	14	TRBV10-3	CAISSDTHNSPLHF	TGTGCCATCAGCTCCGACACCCATAATTCACCCCTCCACTTT
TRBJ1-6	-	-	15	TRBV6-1	CASSLNRDGGSPLHF	TGTGCCAGCAGTTTAAACAGGGACGGTGGTTCACCCCTCCACTTT
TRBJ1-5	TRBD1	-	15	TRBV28	CASSSHQGDNQPQHF	TGTGCCAGCAGTTCCCATCAGGGGGATAATCAGCCCCAGCATTTT
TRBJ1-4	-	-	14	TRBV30	CAWSVYATNEKLFF	TGTGCCTGGAGTGTTTATGCAACTAATGAAAAACTGTTTTTT
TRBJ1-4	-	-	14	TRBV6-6	CASNQGPQREKLFF	TGTGCCAGCAATCAGGGCCCCCAGCGTGAAAAACTGTTTTTT
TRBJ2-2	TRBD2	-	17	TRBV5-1	CASSGGVTSGSTGELFF	TGCGCCAGCAGCGGTGGGGTGACTAGCGGGAGTACCGGGGAGCTGTTTTTT
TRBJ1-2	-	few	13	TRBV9	CASTGLVNYGYTF	TGTGCCAGCACAGGGTTAGTTAACTATGGCTACACCTTC
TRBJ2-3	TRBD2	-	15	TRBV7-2	CASRWSGKSTDTQYF	TGTGCCAGCAGGTGGAGCGGGAAAAGCACAGATACGCAGTATTTT
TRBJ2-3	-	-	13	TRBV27	CASSLRNSDTQYF	TGTGCCAGCAGTTTAAGAAACTCGGATACGCAGTATTTT
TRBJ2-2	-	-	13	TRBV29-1	CSGAYDGTGELFF	TGCAGCGGCGCTTATGACGGGACCGGGGAGCTGTTTTTT
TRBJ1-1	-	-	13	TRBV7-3	CASSEQGLTEAFF	TGTGCCAGCAGCGAACAGGGTTTAACTGAAGCTTTCTTT